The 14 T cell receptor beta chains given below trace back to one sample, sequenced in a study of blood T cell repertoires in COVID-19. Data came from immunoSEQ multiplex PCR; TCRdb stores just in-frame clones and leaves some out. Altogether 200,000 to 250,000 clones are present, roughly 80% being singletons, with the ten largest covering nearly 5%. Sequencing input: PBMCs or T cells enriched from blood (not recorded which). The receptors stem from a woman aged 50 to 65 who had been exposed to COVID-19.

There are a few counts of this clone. The CDR3 DNA sequence: TGTGCCAGCAGCACCCGGGACAGGGCAACCGGGGAGCTGTTTTTT. Encoded protein: CASSTRDRATGELFF. The J gene is TRBJ2-2, the V gene TRBV7-2; 9 bases align to TRBD1. Germline lookup yields CDR1 SGHTA and CDR2 FQGNSA. This CDR3 comprises 15 residues. Unmatched junction bases numbered 6, after V lost 5 bases and J lost 5 bases. The full variable domain, rest sourced from reference TRBV7-2 and TRBJ2-2, is GAGVSQSPSNKVTEKGKDVELRCDPISGHTALYWYRQSLGQGLEFLIYFQGNSAPDKSGLPSDRFSAERTGGSVSTLTIQRTQQEDSAVYLCASSTRDRATGELFFGEGSRLTVL.

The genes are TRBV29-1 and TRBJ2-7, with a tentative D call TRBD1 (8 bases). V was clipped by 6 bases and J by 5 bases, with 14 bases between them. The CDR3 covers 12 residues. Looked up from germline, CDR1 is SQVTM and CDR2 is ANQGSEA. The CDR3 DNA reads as TGCAGCGTAGACAGGGGAGGGGACGAGCAGTACTTC. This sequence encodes CSVDRGGDEQYF.

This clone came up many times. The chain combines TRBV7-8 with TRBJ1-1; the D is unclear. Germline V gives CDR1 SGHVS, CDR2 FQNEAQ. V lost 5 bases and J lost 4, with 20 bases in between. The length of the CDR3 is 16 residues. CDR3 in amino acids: CASSPRGALKGTEAFF. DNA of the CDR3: TGTGCCAGCAGCCCCCGGGGAGCCCTAAAGGGCACTGAAGCTTTCTTT.

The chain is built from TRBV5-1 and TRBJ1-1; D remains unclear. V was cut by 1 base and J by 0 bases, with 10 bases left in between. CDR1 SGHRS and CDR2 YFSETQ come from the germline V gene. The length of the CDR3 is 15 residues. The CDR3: CASSLSEGMNTEAFF. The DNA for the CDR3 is TGCGCCAGCAGCTTGTCGGAGGGAATGAACACTGAAGCTTTCTTT. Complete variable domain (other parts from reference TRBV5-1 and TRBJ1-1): KAGVTQTPRYLIKTRGQQVTLSCSPISGHRSVSWYQQTPGQGLQFLFEYFSETQRNKGNFPGRFSGRQFSNSRSEMNVSTLELGDSALYLCASSLSEGMNTEAFFGQGTRLTVV.

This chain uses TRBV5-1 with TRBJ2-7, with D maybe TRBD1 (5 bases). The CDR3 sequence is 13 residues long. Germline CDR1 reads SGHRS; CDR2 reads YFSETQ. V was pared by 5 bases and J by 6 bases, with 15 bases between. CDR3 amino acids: CASRPDSTLEQYF. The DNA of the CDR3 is TGCGCCAGCAGACCCGACAGTACTCTCGAGCAGTACTTC.

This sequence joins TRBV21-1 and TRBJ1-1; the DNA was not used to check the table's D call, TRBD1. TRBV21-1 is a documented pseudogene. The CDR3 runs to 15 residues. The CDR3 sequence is CASSDRGGMNTEAFF. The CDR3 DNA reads TGTGCCAGCAGTGACAGGGGGGGAATGAACACTGAAGCTTTCTTT.

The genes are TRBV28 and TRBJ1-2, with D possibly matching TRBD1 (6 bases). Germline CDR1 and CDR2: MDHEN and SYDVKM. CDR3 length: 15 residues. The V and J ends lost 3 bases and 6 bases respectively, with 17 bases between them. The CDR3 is CASSFRGLQGHGYTF. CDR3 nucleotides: TGTGCCAGCAGTTTTAGGGGCCTCCAGGGGCATGGCTACACCTTC.

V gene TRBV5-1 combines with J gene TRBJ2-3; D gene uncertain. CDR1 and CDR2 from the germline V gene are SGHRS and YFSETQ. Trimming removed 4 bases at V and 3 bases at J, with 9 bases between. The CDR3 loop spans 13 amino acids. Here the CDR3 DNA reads TGCGCCAGCAGCCGCCTAGGAACAGATACGCAGTATTTT. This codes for CASSRLGTDTQYF.

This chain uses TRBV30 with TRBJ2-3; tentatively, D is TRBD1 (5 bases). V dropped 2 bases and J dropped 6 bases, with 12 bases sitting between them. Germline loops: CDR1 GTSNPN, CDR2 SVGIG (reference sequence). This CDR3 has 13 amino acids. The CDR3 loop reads CAWSIKAGDTQYF. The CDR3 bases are TGTGCCTGGAGTATTAAGGCAGGGGATACGCAGTATTTT.

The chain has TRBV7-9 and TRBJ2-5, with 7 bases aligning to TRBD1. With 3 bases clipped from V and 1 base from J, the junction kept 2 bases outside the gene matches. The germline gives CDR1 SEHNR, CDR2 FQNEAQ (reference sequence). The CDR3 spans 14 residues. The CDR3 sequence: CASSLTGSQETQYF. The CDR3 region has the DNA TGTGCCAGCAGCTTGACAGGGAGCCAAGAGACCCAGTACTTC.

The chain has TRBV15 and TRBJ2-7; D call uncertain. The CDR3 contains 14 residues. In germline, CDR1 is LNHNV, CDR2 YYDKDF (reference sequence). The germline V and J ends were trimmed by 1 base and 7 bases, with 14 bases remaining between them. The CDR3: CATSRGRLFEEQYF. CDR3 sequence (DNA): TGTGCCACCAGCAGAGGAAGACTGTTCGAGGAGCAGTACTTC.

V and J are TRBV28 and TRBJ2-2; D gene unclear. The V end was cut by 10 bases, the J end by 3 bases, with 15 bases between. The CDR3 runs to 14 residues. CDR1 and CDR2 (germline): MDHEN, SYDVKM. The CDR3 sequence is CATTPDGYTGELFF. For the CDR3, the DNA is TGTGCCACCACGCCCGACGGGTACACCGGGGAGCTGTTTTTT.

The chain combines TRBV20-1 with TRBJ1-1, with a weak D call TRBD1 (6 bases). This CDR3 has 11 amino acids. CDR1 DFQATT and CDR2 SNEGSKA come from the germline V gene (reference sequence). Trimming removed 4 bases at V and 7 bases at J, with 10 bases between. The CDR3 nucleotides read TGCAGTGCTACAGGGGAGGGTGAAGCTTTCTTT. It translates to CSATGEGEAFF.

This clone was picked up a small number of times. The CDR3 region is CASSAALNREIGNTIYF. CDR3 nucleotides: TGTGCCAGCAGTGCGGCTTTAAACAGGGAGATAGGAAACACCATATATTTT. The J gene is TRBJ1-3, the V gene TRBV6-4; TRBD1 might be the D (6 bases). Germline assignment: CDR1 MRHNA and CDR2 SNTAGT. This CDR3 is 17 amino acids long. V was cut by 4 bases and J by 4 bases, with 20 bases left in between.